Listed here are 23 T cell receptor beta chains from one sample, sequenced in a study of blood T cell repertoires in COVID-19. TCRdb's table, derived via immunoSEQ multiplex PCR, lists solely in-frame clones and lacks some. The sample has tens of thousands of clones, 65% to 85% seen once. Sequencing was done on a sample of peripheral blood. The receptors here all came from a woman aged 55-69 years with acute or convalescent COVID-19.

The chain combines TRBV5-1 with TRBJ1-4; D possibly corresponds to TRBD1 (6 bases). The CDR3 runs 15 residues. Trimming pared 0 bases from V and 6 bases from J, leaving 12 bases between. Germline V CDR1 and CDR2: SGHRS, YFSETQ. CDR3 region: CASSLVSRTDEKLFF. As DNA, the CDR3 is TGCGCCAGCAGCTTGGTATCAAGGACAGATGAAAAACTGTTTTTT.

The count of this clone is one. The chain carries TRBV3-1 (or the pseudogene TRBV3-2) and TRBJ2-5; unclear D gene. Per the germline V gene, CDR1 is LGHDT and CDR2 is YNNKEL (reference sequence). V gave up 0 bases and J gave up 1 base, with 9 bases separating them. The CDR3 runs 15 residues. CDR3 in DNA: TGTGCCAGCAGCCAAGATACAGTCCCCCAAGAGACCCAGTACTTC. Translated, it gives CASSQDTVPQETQYF.

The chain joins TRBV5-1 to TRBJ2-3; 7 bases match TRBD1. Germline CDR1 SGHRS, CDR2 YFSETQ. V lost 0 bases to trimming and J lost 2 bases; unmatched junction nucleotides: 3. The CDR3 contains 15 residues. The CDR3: CASSLEQGNTDTQYF. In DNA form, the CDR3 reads TGCGCCAGCAGCTTGGAACAGGGGAACACAGATACGCAGTATTTT.

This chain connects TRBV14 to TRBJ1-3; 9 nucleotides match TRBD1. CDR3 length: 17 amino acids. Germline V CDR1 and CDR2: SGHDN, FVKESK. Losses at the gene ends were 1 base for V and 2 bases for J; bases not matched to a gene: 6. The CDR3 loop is CASSQAFRDRAGNTIYF. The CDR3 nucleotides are TGTGCCAGCAGCCAAGCTTTCCGGGACAGGGCTGGAAACACCATATATTTT.

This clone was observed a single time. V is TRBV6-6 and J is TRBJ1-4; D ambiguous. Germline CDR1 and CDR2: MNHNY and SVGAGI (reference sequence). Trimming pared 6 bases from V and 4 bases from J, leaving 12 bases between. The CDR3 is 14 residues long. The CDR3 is CASRLGIVNEKLFF. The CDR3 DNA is TGTGCCAGCAGGCTCGGGATTGTTAATGAAAAACTGTTTTTT.

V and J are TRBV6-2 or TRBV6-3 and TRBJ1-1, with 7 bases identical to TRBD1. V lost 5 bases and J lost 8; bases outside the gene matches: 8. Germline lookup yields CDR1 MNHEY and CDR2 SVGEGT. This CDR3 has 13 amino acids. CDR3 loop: CASSHPDRAEAFF. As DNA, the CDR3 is TGTGCCAGCAGTCATCCCGACAGGGCCGAAGCTTTCTTT.

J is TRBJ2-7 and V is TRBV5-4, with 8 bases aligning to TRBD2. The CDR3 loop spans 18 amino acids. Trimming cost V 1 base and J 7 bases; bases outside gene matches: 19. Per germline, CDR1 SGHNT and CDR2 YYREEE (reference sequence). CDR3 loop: CASSLRYGGGSNSLEQYF. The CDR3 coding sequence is TGTGCCAGCAGCTTGAGGTATGGCGGGGGGTCCAACTCGCTAGAGCAGTACTTC.

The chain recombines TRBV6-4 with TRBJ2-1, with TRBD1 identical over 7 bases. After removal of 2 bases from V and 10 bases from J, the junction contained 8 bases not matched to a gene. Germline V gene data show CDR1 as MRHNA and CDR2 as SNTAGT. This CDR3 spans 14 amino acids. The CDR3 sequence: CASSDGTVGYEQFF. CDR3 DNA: TGTGCCAGCAGTGACGGGACAGTAGGGTACGAGCAGTTCTTC.

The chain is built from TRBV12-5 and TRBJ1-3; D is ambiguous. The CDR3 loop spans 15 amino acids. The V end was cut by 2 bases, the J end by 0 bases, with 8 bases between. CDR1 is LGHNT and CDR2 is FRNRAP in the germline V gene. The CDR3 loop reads CASGLRRISGNTIYF. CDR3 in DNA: TGTGCTAGTGGTTTGCGGCGGATCTCTGGAAACACCATATATTTT.

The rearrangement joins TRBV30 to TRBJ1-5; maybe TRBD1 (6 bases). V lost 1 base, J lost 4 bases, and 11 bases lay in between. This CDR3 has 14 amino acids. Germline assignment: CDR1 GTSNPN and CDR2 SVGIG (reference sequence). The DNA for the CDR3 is TGTGCCTGGAGTGAAGTCGACAGGAATCAGCCCCAGCATTTT. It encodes CAWSEVDRNQPQHF.

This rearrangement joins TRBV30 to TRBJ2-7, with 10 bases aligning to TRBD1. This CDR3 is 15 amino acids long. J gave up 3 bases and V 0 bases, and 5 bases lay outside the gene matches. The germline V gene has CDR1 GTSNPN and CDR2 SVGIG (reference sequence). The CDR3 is CAWSVRDRGLYEQYF. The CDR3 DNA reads TGTGCCTGGAGTGTGAGAGACAGGGGGCTCTACGAGCAGTACTTC.

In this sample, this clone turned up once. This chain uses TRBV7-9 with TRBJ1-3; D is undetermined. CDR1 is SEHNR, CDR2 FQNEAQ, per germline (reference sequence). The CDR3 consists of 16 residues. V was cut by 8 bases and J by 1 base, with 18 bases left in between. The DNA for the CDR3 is TGTGCCAGCTTCACGACCTTAGAGGGATCTGGAAACACCATATATTTT. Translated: CASFTTLEGSGNTIYF.

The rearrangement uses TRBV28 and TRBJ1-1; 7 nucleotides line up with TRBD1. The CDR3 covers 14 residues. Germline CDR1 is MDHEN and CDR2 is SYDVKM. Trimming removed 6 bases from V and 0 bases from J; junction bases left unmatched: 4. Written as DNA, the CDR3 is TGTGCCAGCAGACAGGGGCGACTGAACACTGAAGCTTTCTTT. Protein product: CASRQGRLNTEAFF.

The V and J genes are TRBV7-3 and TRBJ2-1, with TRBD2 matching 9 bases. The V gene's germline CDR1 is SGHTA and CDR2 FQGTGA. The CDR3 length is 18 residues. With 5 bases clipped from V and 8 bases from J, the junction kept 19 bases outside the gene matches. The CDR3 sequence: CASSPSGRGAGGRDEQFF. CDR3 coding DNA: TGTGCCAGCAGCCCAAGCGGTAGGGGAGCGGGGGGCCGGGATGAGCAGTTCTTC.

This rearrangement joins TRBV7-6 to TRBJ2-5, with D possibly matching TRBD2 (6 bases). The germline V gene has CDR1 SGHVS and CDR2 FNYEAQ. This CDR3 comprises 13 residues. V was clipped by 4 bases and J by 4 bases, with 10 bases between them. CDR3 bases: TGTGCCAGCAGCTCCGCGGGGCCAGAGACCCAGTACTTC. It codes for CASSSAGPETQYF.

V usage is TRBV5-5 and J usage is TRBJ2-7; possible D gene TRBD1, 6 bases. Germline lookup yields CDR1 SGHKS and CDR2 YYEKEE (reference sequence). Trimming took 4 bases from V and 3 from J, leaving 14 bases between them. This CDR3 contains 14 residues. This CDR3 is CASSQRQEFYEQYF. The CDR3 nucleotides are TGTGCCAGCAGCCAAAGACAGGAGTTCTACGAGCAGTACTTC.

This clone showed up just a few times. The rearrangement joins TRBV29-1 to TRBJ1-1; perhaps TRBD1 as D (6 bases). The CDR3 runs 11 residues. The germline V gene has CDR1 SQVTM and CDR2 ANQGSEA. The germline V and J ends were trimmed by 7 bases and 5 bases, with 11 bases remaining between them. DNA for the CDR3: TGCAGCGCTGGGCAGGGGACTGAAGCTTTCTTT. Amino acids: CSAGQGTEAFF. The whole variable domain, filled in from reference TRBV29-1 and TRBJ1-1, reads SAVISQKPSRDICQRGTSLTIQCQVDSQVTMMFWYRQQPGQSLTLIATANQGSEATYESGFVIDKFPISRPNLTFSTLTVSNMSPEDSSIYLCSAGQGTEAFFGQGTRLTVV.

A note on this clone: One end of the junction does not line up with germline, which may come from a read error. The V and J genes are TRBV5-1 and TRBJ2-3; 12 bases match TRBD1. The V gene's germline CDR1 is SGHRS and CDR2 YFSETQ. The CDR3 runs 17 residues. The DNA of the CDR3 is TGCGCCAGCAGTTTGGGACAGGGGGCTGATAGCGCAGATACGCAGTATTTT. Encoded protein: CASSLGQGADSADTQYF.

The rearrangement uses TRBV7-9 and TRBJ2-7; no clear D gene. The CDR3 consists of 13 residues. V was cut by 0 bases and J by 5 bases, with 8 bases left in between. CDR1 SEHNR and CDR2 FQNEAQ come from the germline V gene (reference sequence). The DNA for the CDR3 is TGTGCCAGCAGCTTAGCATACGGTAACGAGCAGTACGTC. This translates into CASSLAYGNEQYV.

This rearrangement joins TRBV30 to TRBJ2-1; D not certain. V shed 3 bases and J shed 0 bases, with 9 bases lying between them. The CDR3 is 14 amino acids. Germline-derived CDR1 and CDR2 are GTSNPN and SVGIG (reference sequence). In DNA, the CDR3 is TGTGCCTGGAGCTTCGGGTTCTCCTACAATGAGCAGTTCTTC. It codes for CAWSFGFSYNEQFF.

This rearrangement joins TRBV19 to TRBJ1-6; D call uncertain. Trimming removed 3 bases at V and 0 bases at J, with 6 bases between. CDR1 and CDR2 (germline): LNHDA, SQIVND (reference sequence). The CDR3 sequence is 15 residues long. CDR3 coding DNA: TGTGCCAGTAGTATGGAGAGCTCCTATAATTCACCCCTCCACTTT. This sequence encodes CASSMESSYNSPLHF.

The CDR3 loop reads CASKLAGGEHNEQFF. The CDR3 DNA is TGTGCCAGCAAACTAGCGGGGGGAGAGCACAATGAGCAGTTCTTC. This chain joins TRBV7-3 and TRBJ2-1, with 12 positions matching TRBD2. This CDR3 has 15 residues. Germline V gene lookup returns CDR1 SGHTA and CDR2 FQGTGA. V was pared by 7 bases and J by 5 bases, with 6 bases of the junction left unmatched. The whole variable domain, remainder taken from reference TRBV7-3 and TRBJ2-1, is GAGVSQTPSNKVTEKGKYVELRCDPISGHTALYWYRQSLGQGPEFLIYFQGTGAADDSGLPNDRFFAVRPEGSVSTLKIQRTERGDSAVYLCASKLAGGEHNEQFFGPGTRLTVL.

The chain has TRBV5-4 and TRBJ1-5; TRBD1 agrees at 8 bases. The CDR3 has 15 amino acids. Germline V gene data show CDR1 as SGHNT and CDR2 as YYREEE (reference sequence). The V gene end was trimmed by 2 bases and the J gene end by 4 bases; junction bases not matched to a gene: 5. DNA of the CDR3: TGTGCCAGCAGCTTAGACGGGACAGGAAATCAGCCCCAGCATTTT. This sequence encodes CASSLDGTGNQPQHF.